This TCR beta chain was found in a study of T-cell reconstitution after alpha-beta-depleted transplantation in children. As it was prepared, the TCRbeta library received unique molecular identifiers. In TCRdb, the PCR reads were re-called with MiXCR into one record per CDR3 protein. The sample includes around 190,000 distinct CDR3 sequences, about 6.6% of them seen just once. General study findings and limits: Counts and diversity of T cells one year after transplant came mostly from newly produced T cells.

CDR1 SQVTM and CDR2 ANQGSEA come from the germline V gene. The ends were cut back, 7 bases at V and 0 bases at J, with 14 bases in the middle. The CDR3 extends over 14 amino acids. This clonotype was seen repeatedly, ten times or more. What it binds is not known. This TCR derives from a boy under 10 years old with acute lymphoblastic leukemia, due to receive a stem cell transplant. This chain joins TRBV29-1 and TRBJ2-3, with a possible D match to TRBD1 (6 bases). The specimen was PBMCs, collected before TCRalphabeta/CD19-depleted stem cell transplant. DNA for the CDR3: TGCAGCGCCGGACAGAGACTTAGCACAGATACGCAGTATTTT. Protein: CSAGQRLSTDTQYF.